This TCR beta chain was recovered during a study of tumor-infiltrating lymphocytes in primary liver carcinoma. The study's findings and limits: Tumor-adjacent and tumor-blood pairs shared less of their repertoires than tumor region pairs shared. Left bulk and unsorted, the samples did not allow CD4+ and CD8+ repertoires to be compared.

The investigators made TCR beta cDNA from roughly 0.55 ug total RNA, using a constant-region primer. Each TCR beta library was derived from three nested multiplex PCR rounds that employed slightly modified ARM-PCR. Primers for the first two PCR rounds were TRBV1-TRBV30 forward primers and a C-beta reverse primer (about 11 cycles per round). A single record per CDR3 protein comes from TCRdb applying MiXCR to the multiplex PCR reads. The table includes a few hundred thousand distinct CDR3 sequences, approximately 58% detected once. Concerning this clonotype: The antigen remains undetermined.

CDR3 length: 15 amino acids. Germline-derived CDR1 and CDR2 are SGHAT and FQNNGV. V lost 2 bases and J 5 bases, leaving 15 bases between the germline ends. Blood RNA came from unsorted whole blood; germline DNA was also extracted. The TCR comes from a woman aged 30 to 39 with primary liver carcinoma and hepatitis B virus infection. This sequence joins TRBV11-2 and TRBJ1-2; D gene unclear. Material: peripheral blood. CDR3 amino acids: CASSLYQAQCYGYTF. The CDR3 DNA reads TGTGCCAGCAGCTTATATCAAGCACAGTGTTATGGCTACACCTTC.